This entry lists 22 T cell receptor beta chains sequenced from one sample in a study of cytomegalovirus exposure and HLA in healthy donors. Assay used: immunoSEQ multiplex PCR; TCRdb lists only in-frame clones, some missing. This table has about 250,000 clones, just under 90% appearing once. Sequencing was performed on PBMCs. Source of these receptors: a man aged 18 to 30 in good health and CMV-seronegative.

J is TRBJ1-2 and V is TRBV7-9; perhaps TRBD1 as D (6 bases). The CDR3 sequence is 13 residues long. V dropped 3 bases and J dropped 4 bases, with 9 bases sitting between them. Germline V gene data show CDR1 as SEHNR and CDR2 as FQNEAQ (reference sequence). For the CDR3, the DNA is TGTGCCAGCAGCTTCGCAGGGGCCTATGGCTACACCTTC. Its translation: CASSFAGAYGYTF.

This chain connects TRBV6-5 to TRBJ2-1, with D possibly matching TRBD2 (6 bases). The V and J ends lost 2 bases and 9 bases respectively, with 8 bases between them. The germline CDR1 and CDR2 sequences are MNHEY and SVGAGI. This CDR3 contains 12 residues. CDR3 amino acids: CASSYRGTEQFF. CDR3 DNA sequence: TGTGCCAGCAGTTACCGGGGGACTGAGCAGTTCTTC.

The rearrangement joins TRBV5-1 to TRBJ2-1; 9 bases agree with TRBD2. CDR1 and CDR2 from the germline V gene are SGHRS and YFSETQ. V trimming: 1 base; J trimming: 10 bases; junction bases outside the gene matches: 9. The CDR3 spans 15 residues. CDR3 in DNA: TGCGCCAGCAGCTTGTCGCCGGCTAGCGGGGAGGAGCAGTTCTTC. Its translation is CASSLSPASGEEQFF.

This sequence joins TRBV7-2 and TRBJ2-3; D is ambiguous. V gave up 4 bases and J gave up 5 bases, with 7 bases separating them. This CDR3 has 12 residues. Germline V lookup: CDR1 SGHTA, CDR2 FQGNSA. The CDR3 spells CASSSPIDTQYF. The CDR3 nucleotides are TGTGCCAGCAGCTCCCCTATAGATACGCAGTATTTT.

The chain carries TRBV5-1 and TRBJ2-5, with D maybe TRBD1 (5 bases). CDR1 SGHRS and CDR2 YFSETQ come from the germline V gene. V lost 1 base to trimming and J lost 5 bases, with 18 bases between them. There are 16 residues in the CDR3. The chain's CDR3 is CASSLSTQGGVETQYF. For the CDR3, the DNA is TGCGCCAGCAGCTTGTCAACGCAGGGCGGTGTCGAGACCCAGTACTTC.

This clone was counted a few times. The V and J genes are TRBV28 and TRBJ1-1; a weak D match, TRBD1 (6 bases). The CDR3 contains 15 residues. V was cut by 5 bases and J by 2 bases, with 15 bases left in between. Germline-derived CDR1 and CDR2 are MDHEN and SYDVKM. The CDR3 DNA follows: TGTGCCAGCAGTCCTCGGGGACACCTAAACACTGAAGCTTTCTTT. This encodes CASSPRGHLNTEAFF.

The chain couples TRBV2 to TRBJ2-5; 15 bases align to TRBD2. CDR1 SNHLY and CDR2 FYNNEI come from the germline V gene. This CDR3 has 15 residues. V shed 8 bases and J 4 bases; nucleotides not matched to a gene: 5. CDR3 DNA: TGTGCCAGCCAAGGACTAGCGGGAGGGCGAGAGACCCAGTACTTC. It is translated as CASQGLAGGRETQYF.

In this sample, this clone turned up once. A read error may explain this, as a much larger clone is one base away. The rearrangement links TRBV4-1 to TRBJ2-7; a possible D gene is TRBD2 (5 bases). Germline assignment: CDR1 MGHRA and CDR2 YSYEKL. The CDR3 is 13 residues long. Trimming removed 0 bases at V and 3 bases at J, with 6 bases between. CDR3 coding DNA: TGCGCCAGCAGCCAAGATCGGGGCTACGAGCAGTACTTC. Translated, it gives CASSQDRGYEQYF.

The chain combines TRBV7-2 with TRBJ2-7, with 8 bases that match TRBD2. The CDR3 is 15 amino acids. V trimming: 3 bases; J trimming: 3 bases; junction bases outside the gene matches: 7. Germline CDR1 reads SGHTA; CDR2 reads FQGNSA. The CDR3 DNA reads TGTGCCAGCAGCTTCTTGACTAGCGAGCACTACGAGCAGTACTTC. Amino acid sequence: CASSFLTSEHYEQYF.

The chain carries TRBV11-2 and TRBJ2-7; TRBD2 matches 13 bases. This CDR3 has 17 residues. The V gene end was trimmed by 3 bases and the J gene end by 1 base; junction bases not matched to a gene: 6. CDR1 and CDR2 (germline): SGHAT, FQNNGV. CDR3 nucleotide sequence: TGTGCCAGCAGCTTGACTAGCGGGGGGCTCTTTTCCTACGAGCAGTACTTC. As protein: CASSLTSGGLFSYEQYF.

The rearrangement links TRBV6-5 to TRBJ1-2; TRBD1 matches 7 bases. In germline, CDR1 is MNHEY, CDR2 SVGAGI. V was clipped by 6 bases and J by 1 base; unmatched bases: 5. The length of the CDR3 is 14 residues. CDR3 coding DNA: TGTGCCAGCAGACCCGGGACAGTTAACTATGGCTACACCTTC. Translating it yields CASRPGTVNYGYTF.

V gene TRBV7-2 combines with J gene TRBJ2-7, with 8 bases fitting TRBD2. Per germline, CDR1 SGHTA and CDR2 FQGNSA. Trimming removed 3 bases from V and 5 bases from J; junction bases left unmatched: 12. CDR3 length: 16 residues. The CDR3 bases are TGTGCCAGCAGCTTTCTCGCCGGGAGGGCCGTAGACGAGCAGTACTTC. This codes for CASSFLAGRAVDEQYF.

The J gene is TRBJ2-7, the V gene TRBV11-2; the D gene is possibly TRBD2 (5 bases). The V end lost 0 bases, the J end lost 7 bases, and 16 bases lay between the germline ends. The germline gives CDR1 SGHAT, CDR2 FQNNGV. The CDR3 runs to 15 residues. The CDR3 reads CASSLDPASRGEQYF. CDR3 coding DNA: TGTGCCAGCAGCTTAGATCCGGCCAGCCGGGGAGAGCAGTACTTC.

This rearrangement joins TRBV15 to TRBJ2-4; a weak D match, TRBD1 (6 bases). The V gene's germline CDR1 is LNHNV and CDR2 YYDKDF (reference sequence). V lost 3 bases and J 0 bases, leaving 12 bases between the germline ends. The CDR3 contains 16 residues. The CDR3 reads CATSSRQEVAKNIQYF. The CDR3 nucleotides read TGTGCCACCAGCAGCCGACAGGAAGTAGCCAAAAACATTCAGTACTTC. Full variable domain (rest looked up from reference TRBV15 and TRBJ2-4): DAMVIQNPRYQVTQFGKPVTLSCSQTLNHNVMYWYQQKSSQAPKLLFHYYDKDFNNEADTPDNFQSRRPNTSFCFLDIRSPGLGDTAMYLCATSSRQEVAKNIQYFGAGTRLSVL.

V is TRBV6-6 and J is TRBJ1-6; perhaps TRBD1 as D (5 bases). The CDR3 is made up of 14 amino acids. The V and J ends lost 4 bases and 10 bases respectively, with 14 bases between them. CDR1 MNHNY and CDR2 SVGAGI come from the germline V gene (reference sequence). The CDR3 DNA reads TGTGCCAGCAGTTCGCGTCGGCAGGGCTCACCCCTCCACTTT. Encoded protein: CASSSRRQGSPLHF.

The chain links TRBV5-1 to TRBJ2-2, with D maybe TRBD2 (6 bases). Germline V gene data show CDR1 as SGHRS and CDR2 as YFSETQ. The CDR3 covers 12 residues. The ends were cut back, 7 bases at V and 6 bases at J, with 10 bases in the middle. The CDR3 DNA reads as TGCGCCAGCGGGGGGAGCGCCGGGGAGCTGTTTTTT. Residues: CASGGSAGELFF.

The chain has TRBV2 and TRBJ1-6; the match to TRBD1 covers 7 bases. Germline loops: CDR1 SNHLY, CDR2 FYNNEI. The J segment lost 10 bases and the V segment lost 4 bases, leaving 7 bases of the junction unmatched. CDR3 length: 14 residues. The CDR3 coding sequence is TGTGCCAGCAGTGGACAGGGTGGCGAATCACCCCTCCACTTT. It codes for CASSGQGGESPLHF.

This clone appeared a few times. The rearrangement links TRBV25-1 to TRBJ1-5; 7 bases are a match to TRBD1. The germline gives CDR1 MGHDK, CDR2 SYGVNS. V lost 5 bases to trimming and J lost 4 bases; unmatched junction nucleotides: 5. The CDR3 runs 14 residues. The CDR3 DNA reads as TGTGCCAGCAGTACCTCAGGGGGTAATCAGCCCCAGCATTTT. Amino acid sequence: CASSTSGGNQPQHF.

This chain connects TRBV28 to TRBJ2-7; possible D gene TRBD2, 7 bases. Germline CDR1 and CDR2: MDHEN and SYDVKM. V lost 4 bases and J 5 bases, leaving 18 bases between the germline ends. The CDR3 extends over 15 amino acids. The CDR3 sequence is CASSYGGAGPHEQYF. The CDR3 DNA sequence: TGTGCCAGCAGTTATGGGGGGGCCGGCCCCCACGAGCAGTACTTC.

This chain uses TRBV7-9 with TRBJ1-2, with TRBD1 as a possible D gene (6 bases). V was pared by 7 bases and J by 3 bases, with 15 bases between. Germline V gives CDR1 SEHNR, CDR2 FQNEAQ (reference sequence). This CDR3 is built from 14 residues. The CDR3 DNA follows: TGTGCCAGCAACCCGGACAGCTTTTACTATGGCTACACCTTC. Its protein is CASNPDSFYYGYTF.

The genes are TRBV9 and TRBJ1-5; 9 nucleotides agree with TRBD1. The CDR3 contains 16 residues. The germline gives CDR1 SGDLS, CDR2 YYNGEE. Losses at the gene ends were 0 bases for V and 6 bases for J; bases not matched to a gene: 7. CDR3 region: CASSVDRGRDCQPQHF. Written as DNA, the CDR3 is TGTGCCAGCAGCGTAGACAGGGGGCGCGACTGTCAGCCCCAGCATTTT.

The V call is TRBV27, the J call TRBJ1-1; a possible D gene is TRBD1 (6 bases). CDR1 is MNHEY, CDR2 SMNVEV, per germline (reference sequence). The CDR3 spans 14 residues. The V and J ends lost 6 bases and 4 bases respectively, with 15 bases between them. The CDR3: CASRGGGMVTEAFF. The CDR3 DNA reads as TGTGCCAGCAGAGGGGGGGGGATGGTCACTGAAGCTTTCTTT.